The clone carrying this TCR beta chain was seen at least ten times. Its specificity is unknown. The V gene's germline CDR1 is MNHNS and CDR2 SASEGT. This CDR3 has 13 amino acids. Trimming took off 5 bases at V and 1 base at J, with 7 bases between the two ends. In the authors' workflow: A classifier of distant metastasis in papillary thyroid cancer was built from CDR3 differences (across clinicopathological groups). TCRdb called clones again from the PCR reads with MiXCR. TCRdb assigned the V and J calls; the authors' analysis was not used. The table has nearly 25,000 clones, around an eighth seen once. Ahead of thyroid surgery, no patient had received treatment of any kind. The data originate from a study of metastatic and nonmetastatic thyroid tumors. About the research overall: Both malignant and benign thyroid patients supplied peripheral blood and tumor or nodule tissue samples, across which the repertoires of these patients were then compared.

Study-wide points: A significant increase in TCR beta diversity was reportedly seen in malignant thyroid tumors relative to benign nodules, in blood and tumor.

Input material: blood. This chain uses TRBV6-1 with TRBJ2-3; no clear D gene. The source is a female donor with papillary thyroid cancer or a benign thyroid nodule (not recorded which). Some clones in this sample may be carry-over from other donors' samples. CDR3: CASSSPGTDTQYF. CDR3 nucleotide sequence: TGTGCCAGCAGTTCCCCAGGCACAGATACGCAGTATTTT.